These 7 T cell receptor beta chains were all obtained from the same sample, sequenced in a study of CD8+CD57+ T cells in acquired aplastic anemia. For CDR3 and TCR beta VDJ profiling, genomic DNA was the template used. Using its own MiXCR run on the reads, TCRdb lists one record per CDR3 protein. The data contain about 120,000 distinct CDR3 sequences, about 43% of them seen just once; the ten biggest clones take up about 2.7%. By flow cytometry, patients selected for sequencing had shown an expansion of CD8+CD57+ cells. Sequenced: sorted CD4+, CD8+, or CD8+CD57+ T cells (not recorded which) from PBMCs. These receptor sequences come from a human donor with aplastic anemia.

This chain links TRBV2 with TRBJ1-2; 8 bases are shared with TRBD1. After removal of 0 bases from V and 8 bases from J, the junction contained 5 bases not matched to a gene. The V gene's germline CDR1 is SNHLY and CDR2 FYNNEI. The CDR3 totals 14 residues. The CDR3 DNA reads as TGTGCCAGCAGTGAAGCGCTTGGGACAGGAGGCTACACCTTC. Encoded protein: CASSEALGTGGYTF.

Concerning this clonotype: This may be a read error, as it is one base from a much larger clone. The genes are TRBV9 and TRBJ1-4; TRBD1 is a possible D gene (6 bases). This CDR3 comprises 15 residues. Germline CDR1 is SGDLS and CDR2 is YYNGEE. The CDR3 nucleotides are TGTACCAGCAGCGTAGGGGCAGGGGATAATGAAAAACTGTTTTTT. This gives the protein CTSSVGAGDNEKLFF. Supplemented by reference TRBV9 and TRBJ1-4, the full variable domain reads DSGVTQTPKHLITATGQRVTLRCSPRSGDLSVYWYQQSLDQGLQFLIQYYNGEERAKGNILERFSAQQFPDLHSELNLSSLELGDSALYFCTSSVGAGDNEKLFFGSGTQLSVL.

This clonotype was observed at least ten times. The chain recombines TRBV2 with TRBJ1-2; weak D call: TRBD1 (5 bases). Germline CDR1 is SNHLY and CDR2 is FYNNEI. V was clipped by 7 bases and J by 8 bases, with 20 bases between them. The CDR3 runs 14 residues. The CDR3 region is CASIRDRIKEGYTF. CDR3 sequence (DNA): TGTGCCAGCATCAGGGACCGAATAAAGGAGGGCTACACCTTC.

Notes on this clonotype: This may come from a read error, since a much larger clone is one base off. The genes are TRBV7-2 and TRBJ2-7; 8 nucleotides align to TRBD1. V lost 8 bases, J lost 7 bases, and 13 bases stayed unmatched. The CDR3 contains 14 residues. In germline, CDR1 is SGHTA, CDR2 FQGNSA. This chain's CDR3 is CASGQGAAHNEQYF. The CDR3 DNA reads TGTGCCAGCGGGCAGGGGGCGGCCCACAATGAGCAGTACTTC.

This clonotype showed up many times. The rearrangement joins TRBV19 to TRBJ1-5; D uncertain. The germline CDR1 and CDR2 sequences are LNHDA and SQIVND (reference sequence). V lost 2 bases, J lost 2 bases, and 10 bases lay in between. This CDR3 is built from 15 residues. As DNA, the CDR3 is TGTGCCAGTAGTATAAAGTGGGGTGGCAATCAGCCCCAGCATTTT. Translation gives CASSIKWGGNQPQHF.

This clonotype was counted ten times or more. The genes are TRBV15 and TRBJ2-2; the D gene could be TRBD1 or TRBD2 (5 bases each). CDR1 and CDR2 from the germline V gene are LNHNV and YYDKDF (reference sequence). V lost 2 bases, J lost 0 bases, and 13 bases lay in between. CDR3 length equals 17 residues. The CDR3 loop is CATSRKAGTANTGELFF. Written as DNA, the CDR3 is TGTGCCACCAGCAGAAAAGCCGGGACGGCGAACACCGGGGAGCTGTTTTTT.

The V and J genes are TRBV2 and TRBJ1-5; 7 bases agree with TRBD1. Germline trimming cut 10 bases from V and 1 base from J; bases unmatched to any gene: 16. Germline loops: CDR1 SNHLY, CDR2 FYNNEI. The CDR3 has 17 amino acids. The CDR3 region is CANSLMGQGGSNQPQHF. CDR3 DNA: TGTGCCAACAGCCTTATGGGGCAGGGGGGAAGCAATCAGCCCCAGCATTTT. Full variable domain (rest looked up from reference TRBV2 and TRBJ1-5): EPEVTQTPSHQVTQMGQEVILRCVPISNHLYFYWYRQILGQKVEFLVSFYNNEISEKSEIFDDQFSVERPDGSNFTLKIRSTKLEDSAMYFCANSLMGQGGSNQPQHFGDGTRLSIL.